This is a list of T cell receptor beta chains from one sample in a study of early T cells in non-severe SARS-CoV-2 infection. TCRdb called the 5' RACE reads again in MiXCR, with one record for every CDR3 protein. The sample shows over 60,000 distinct CDR3 sequences, 11% of them seen only once. The source material was whole blood, sampled at baseline. The receptor set was obtained from an adult who was a healthcare worker with PCR-confirmed SARS-CoV-2 infection or an uninfected control (not recorded which). CDR3s include the opening cysteine and the closing phenylalanine or tryptophan. A D gene is named only where the DNA matches it firmly. Size is stated for part of the rows, as once, few or many counts, or as a class when the clone is expanded.

d_gene,abundance,v_gene,j_gene,CDR3aa,CDR3nt
NA,NA,TRBV7-3,TRBJ2-6,CASSFIDSGANVLTF,TGTGCCAGCAGTTTCATAGACTCTGGGGCCAACGTCCTGACTTTC
NA,NA,TRBV11-2,TRBJ2-3,CASSLEGQLWYF,TGTGCCAGCAGCTTAGAGGGCCAATTGTGGTATTTT
TRBD1,few,TRBV3-1,TRBJ1-2,CASSQRSTGGGYGYTF,TGTGCCAGCAGCCAGAGGTCGACAGGGGGCGGCTATGGCTACACCTTC
NA,few,TRBV7-9,TRBJ2-3,CASSLSSSLDTQYF,TGTGCCAGCAGCTTAAGCTCCAGCCTTGATACGCAGTATTTT
TRBD1,many,TRBV20-1,TRBJ1-2,CSARDHGTATNYGYTF,TGCAGTGCTAGAGATCACGGGACAGCGACTAACTATGGCTACACCTTC
TRBD1,NA,TRBV6-2/TRBV6-3,TRBJ1-1,CASSQGVEAFF,TGTGCCAGCAGTCAGGGGGTAGAAGCTTTCTTT
TRBD1,many,TRBV6-2/TRBV6-3,TRBJ2-7,CASSYTSGQGTHF,TGTGCCAGCAGTTACACCTCAGGACAGGGAACCCACTTC
TRBD2,few,TRBV9,TRBJ2-5,CASSVALAAETQYF,TGTGCCAGCAGCGTAGCGCTAGCGGCGGAGACCCAGTACTTC
NA,many,TRBV6-2/TRBV6-3,TRBJ2-1,CASRTRYGGPSGNNEQFF,TGTGCCAGCCGTACTCGGTATGGGGGCCCTAGCGGTAACAATGAGCAGTTCTTC
NA,NA,TRBV2,TRBJ2-5,CASMRGLTETQYF,TGTGCCAGCATGAGGGGACTTACGGAGACCCAGTACTTC
NA,many,TRBV7-6,TRBJ1-2,CASSSIVGHPLSGYTF,TGTGCCAGCAGCTCCATTGTGGGACACCCACTGAGTGGCTACACCTTC
TRBD1,few,TRBV30,TRBJ2-7,CAWSRDSYEQYF,TGTGCCTGGAGTAGGGACAGCTACGAGCAGTACTTC
NA,many,TRBV4-3,TRBJ1-2,CASSQDPGRKGYGYTF,TGCGCCAGCAGCCAAGATCCCGGCAGGAAAGGCTATGGCTACACCTTC
NA,many,TRBV10-1,TRBJ2-1,CASSQGPPSSYNEQFF,TGCGCCAGCAGTCAGGGCCCCCCGAGCTCCTACAATGAGCAGTTCTTC
TRBD2,NA,TRBV20-1,TRBJ2-3,CSARDSGGTDTQYF,TGCAGTGCTAGGGATAGCGGGGGCACAGATACGCAGTATTTT
NA,NA,TRBV10-3,TRBJ1-1,CAIRGRQGTPPTEAFF,TGTGCCATCAGGGGGAGGCAGGGGACTCCCCCCACTGAAGCTTTCTTT
NA,NA,TRBV20-1,TRBJ1-5,CSAAPINQPQHF,TGCAGTGCGGCCCCGATCAATCAGCCCCAGCATTTT
NA,NA,TRBV7-2,TRBJ1-2,CASSLAPPEDQNYGYTF,TGTGCCAGCAGCTTAGCCCCCCCAGAGGACCAAAACTATGGCTACACCTTC
NA,few,TRBV7-6,TRBJ2-7,CASSHQPGRSFYEQYF,TGTGCCAGCAGCCACCAGCCGGGACGGAGTTTTTACGAGCAGTACTTC
TRBD1,NA,TRBV19,TRBJ2-6,CASTPPGQNTGANVLTF,TGTGCCAGTACCCCGCCGGGACAGAATACTGGGGCCAACGTCCTGACTTTC
TRBD1,few,TRBV7-9,TRBJ1-5,CASSLVSSKGARNQPQHF,TGTGCCAGCAGCTTAGTTAGTTCAAAGGGGGCTCGGAATCAGCCCCAGCATTTT
NA,NA,TRBV6-6,TRBJ2-1,CASTQSGRTYNEQFF,TGTGCCAGCACCCAGTCGGGGAGGACCTACAATGAGCAGTTCTTC
TRBD1,few,TRBV20-1,TRBJ2-1,CSASLDRASNEQFF,TGCAGTGCTAGCTTGGACAGGGCTTCTAATGAGCAGTTCTTC
NA,few,TRBV7-9,TRBJ1-5,CASSSVDTPSNQPQHF,TGTGCCAGCAGCTCTGTTGATACACCGAGCAATCAGCCCCAGCATTTT
TRBD1,NA,TRBV6-6,TRBJ1-1,CASSYGGQGGTEAFF,TGTGCCAGCAGTTACGGGGGACAGGGAGGGACTGAAGCTTTCTTT
TRBD1,many,TRBV20-1,TRBJ2-7,CSARDLQGENYEQYF,TGCAGTGCTAGAGATCTCCAGGGGGAGAACTACGAGCAGTACTTC
NA,few,TRBV2,TRBJ1-5,CASSAELGPQHF,TGTGCCAGCAGTGCGGAGCTCGGGCCCCAGCATTTT